These 15 T cell receptor beta chains share one sample of origin, sequenced in a study of a mutant IDH1 vaccine in newly diagnosed glioma. Time point in this sample: week 5, during vaccination. A 20-mer mutant IDH1 peptide at 300 ug was injected subcutaneously with topical imiquimod. Data came from immunoSEQ multiplex PCR; TCRdb stores just in-frame clones and leaves some out. The sample lists over 55,000 clones; about 80% were seen once. For these TCRs, the target antigens are not known. Here the sequenced sample was PBMCs, taken from a glioma patient whose treatment included an IDH1 peptide vaccine. The receptors stem from a woman aged 18-29 years with glioma. Some clones in this sample may be carry-over from other donors' samples.

This clone was picked up a small number of times. The rearrangement uses TRBV4-2 and TRBJ2-2; TRBD1 agrees at 11 bases. CDR1 is LGHNA, CDR2 YNFKEQ, per germline. Trimming at V came to 4 bases and at J to 3 bases, leaving 1 base not matched to a gene. This CDR3 region has 15 residues. This CDR3 reads CASSLGQGDTGELFF. CDR3 coding DNA: TGTGCCAGCAGCCTGGGACAGGGGGACACCGGGGAGCTGTTTTTT.

The rearrangement joins TRBV6-5 to TRBJ2-1, with 12 bases identical to TRBD2. J gave up 6 bases and V 0 bases, and 3 bases lay outside the gene matches. The germline gives CDR1 MNHEY, CDR2 SVGAGI. CDR3 size: 16 residues. CDR3 nucleotides: TGTGCCAGCAGTTACTCGAGACTAGCGGGGGTCAATGAGCAGTTCTTC. Its translation: CASSYSRLAGVNEQFF.

The chain joins TRBV6-4 to TRBJ2-3; the match to TRBD1 covers 8 bases. Trimming cost V 2 bases and J 5 bases; bases outside gene matches: 9. From germline, CDR1 is MRHNA and CDR2 SNTAGT. The CDR3 runs 16 residues. The CDR3 sequence is CASSDTRQGPEDTQYF. Here the CDR3 DNA reads TGTGCCAGCAGTGACACGAGACAGGGGCCGGAAGATACGCAGTATTTT.

The chain couples TRBV5-6 to TRBJ1-1; maybe TRBD1 (5 bases). The CDR3 contains 13 residues. V was cut by 6 bases and J by 1 base, with 10 bases left in between. The germline V gene encodes CDR1 SGHDT and CDR2 YYEEEE. The CDR3 nucleotides read TGTGCCAGCAACCTAGGGACGAACACTGAAGCTTTCTTT. It specifies CASNLGTNTEAFF.

The J gene is TRBJ1-1, the V gene TRBV15; 7 bases agree with TRBD1. Germline V gene sequence: CDR1 LNHNV, CDR2 YYDKDF (reference sequence). The CDR3 spans 17 residues. The junction had 12 bases not matched to a gene; V was cut back by 3 bases and J by 2 bases. CDR3 sequence (DNA): TGTGCCACCAGCAGCCAACACGGGACAGTTCCTAACACTGAAGCTTTCTTT. This encodes CATSSQHGTVPNTEAFF.

The chain employs TRBV5-6 and TRBJ2-1, with D unclear. The CDR3 runs to 12 residues. With 1 base removed from V and 4 bases from J, the gap between germline ends came to 3 bases. Germline values: CDR1 SGHDT, CDR2 YYEEEE. The DNA for the CDR3 is TGTGCCAGCAGCTTGAGGTACAATGAGCAGTTCTTC. It codes for CASSLRYNEQFF.

J is TRBJ2-2 and V is TRBV6-5; D is tentatively TRBD1 or TRBD2 (5 bases each). The CDR3 runs 15 residues. V was pared by 0 bases and J by 7 bases, with 12 bases between. Per the germline V gene, CDR1 is MNHEY and CDR2 is SVGAGI. CDR3 sequence reads: CASSYSGPPIGELFF. The CDR3 bases are TGTGCCAGCAGTTACTCGGGACCCCCAATCGGGGAGCTGTTTTTT.

The chain couples TRBV9 to TRBJ1-3; TRBD1 is a possible D gene (6 bases). The CDR3 runs 15 residues. Germline V gene data show CDR1 as SGDLS and CDR2 as YYNGEE. V lost 2 bases and J lost 0, with 9 bases in between. The CDR3 loop reads CASSVDSFSGNTIYF. The CDR3, as DNA: TGTGCCAGCAGCGTGGACAGCTTCTCTGGAAACACCATATATTTT.

The CDR3 loop is CASRPPGQGAEQYF. CDR3 coding DNA: TGCGCCAGCAGACCCCCGGGACAGGGTGCCGAGCAGTACTTC. The rearrangement joins TRBV5-1 to TRBJ2-7; 9 bases match TRBD1. Germline V lookup: CDR1 SGHRS, CDR2 YFSETQ. This CDR3 comprises 14 residues. The J segment lost 6 bases and the V segment lost 5 bases, leaving 9 bases of the junction unmatched.

The rearrangement uses TRBV14 and TRBJ2-7; no definite D call. CDR3 length equals 12 residues. The V and J ends lost 1 base and 3 bases respectively, with 4 bases between them. Germline CDR1 SGHDN, CDR2 FVKESK. The CDR3, as DNA: TGTGCCAGCAGCCAAGGTGGCTACGAGCAGTACTTC. Its translation is CASSQGGYEQYF.

The V and J genes are TRBV5-1 and TRBJ2-3, with 10 bases aligning to TRBD2. Germline V gene lookup returns CDR1 SGHRS and CDR2 YFSETQ. The CDR3 consists of 16 residues. The V gene end was trimmed by 3 bases and the J gene end by 4 bases; junction bases not matched to a gene: 8. For the CDR3, the DNA is TGCGCCAGCAGCTCCGGACTAGCGGTATCGGCAGATACGCAGTATTTT. Its translation is CASSSGLAVSADTQYF.

The chain recombines TRBV19 with TRBJ2-7; maybe TRBD2 (6 bases). The germline V gene has CDR1 LNHDA and CDR2 SQIVND (reference sequence). V was pared by 5 bases and J by 4 bases, with 12 bases between. The CDR3 is 13 amino acids. CDR3 residues: CASSAAGRYEQYF. Here the CDR3 DNA reads TGTGCCAGTAGTGCGGCAGGGAGGTACGAGCAGTACTTC.

The rearrangement links TRBV13 to TRBJ1-3, with D unclear. This CDR3 region has 12 residues. Germline V gene sequence: CDR1 PRHDT, CDR2 FYEKMQ (reference sequence). The V end lost 0 bases, the J end lost 7 bases, and 4 bases lay between the germline ends. CDR3 sequence (DNA): TGTGCCAGCAGCTTAGGCTGGAACACCATATATTTT. Translating gives CASSLGWNTIYF.

This rearrangement joins TRBV6-5 to TRBJ1-5; D not resolved. This CDR3 region has 15 residues. The germline V gene has CDR1 MNHEY and CDR2 SVGAGI. Trimming pared 5 bases from V and 5 bases from J, leaving 16 bases between. CDR3: CASSTSSQRHQPQHF. The CDR3 coding sequence is TGTGCCAGCAGTACTTCCAGCCAGAGGCATCAGCCCCAGCATTTT.

The chain links TRBV18 to TRBJ1-1; D uncertain. The CDR3 runs to 15 residues. Germline assignment: CDR1 KGHSH and CDR2 LQKENI. The germline V and J ends were trimmed by 3 bases and 5 bases, with 16 bases remaining between them. CDR3 bases: TGTGCCAGCTCACCCATCCTCGAGAAGGTAACTGAAGCTTTCTTT. Translation: CASSPILEKVTEAFF.